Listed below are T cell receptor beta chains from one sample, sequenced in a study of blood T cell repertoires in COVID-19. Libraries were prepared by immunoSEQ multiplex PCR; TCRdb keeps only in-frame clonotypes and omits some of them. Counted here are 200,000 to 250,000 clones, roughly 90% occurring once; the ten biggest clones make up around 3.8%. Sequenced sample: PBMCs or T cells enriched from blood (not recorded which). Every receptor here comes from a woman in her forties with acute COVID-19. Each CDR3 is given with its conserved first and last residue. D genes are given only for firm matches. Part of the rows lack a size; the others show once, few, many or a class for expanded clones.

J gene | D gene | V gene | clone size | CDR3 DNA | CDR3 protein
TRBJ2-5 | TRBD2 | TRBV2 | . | TGTGCCAGCAGTCCGCGGGGGGAGACCCAGTACTTC | CASSPRGETQYF
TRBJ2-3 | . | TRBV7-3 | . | TGTGCCAGCAGCCCAGGGCGGCCAGATACGCAGTATTTT | CASSPGRPDTQYF
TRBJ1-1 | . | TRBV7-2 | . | TGTGCCAGCAGCTTAGATGGCAGTTTAGCTTTCTTT | CASSLDGSLAFF
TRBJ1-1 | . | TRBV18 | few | TGTGCCAGCTCCATGGGGGGAACCAACACTGAAGCTTTCTTT | CASSMGGTNTEAFF
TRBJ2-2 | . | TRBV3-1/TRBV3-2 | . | TGTGCCAGCAGCCTGACAGCTACGAACACCGGGGAGCTGTTTTTT | CASSLTATNTGELFF
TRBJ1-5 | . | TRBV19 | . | TGTGCCAGTAGTATAGCAGGTGGTAAACAGCCCCAGCATTTT | CASSIAGGKQPQHF
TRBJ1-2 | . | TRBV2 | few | TGTGCCTCCCGGGGGAGGCAGGAGATGGGGTATGGCTACACCTTC | CASRGRQEMGYGYTF
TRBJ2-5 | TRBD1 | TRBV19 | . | TGTGCCAGTAGTTCACGGACAGGGGGCCACGAGACCCAGTACTTC | CASSSRTGGHETQYF
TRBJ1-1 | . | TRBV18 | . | TGTGCCAGCTCACCAAGGGGTAGGACTGAAGCTTTCTTT | CASSPRGRTEAFF
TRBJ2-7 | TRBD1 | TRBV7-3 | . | TGTGCCAGCAGCTTCGGACCAGGGGGAGTCTACGAGCAGTACTTC | CASSFGPGGVYEQYF
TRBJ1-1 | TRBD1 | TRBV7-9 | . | TGTGCCAGCAGCGCGCAGGGGGCGGAGTACACTGAAGCTTTCTTT | CASSAQGAEYTEAFF
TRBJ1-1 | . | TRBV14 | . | TGTGCCAGCAGTCGGATCAGGGCTGGGACTGAAGCTTTCTTT | CASSRIRAGTEAFF
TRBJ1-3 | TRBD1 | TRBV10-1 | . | TGCGCCAGCAGAGGGACAGACTCTGGAAACACCATATATTTT | CASRGTDSGNTIYF
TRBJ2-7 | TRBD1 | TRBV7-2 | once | TGTGCCAGCAGCTCAGGGGGCGCCATATCCTACGAGCAGTACTTC | CASSSGGAISYEQYF
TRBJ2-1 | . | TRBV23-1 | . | TGCGCCAGTAGAGCTTCAGTGGCAGCCGGGAATGAGCAGTTCTTC | CASRASVAAGNEQFF
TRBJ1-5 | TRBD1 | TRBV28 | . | TGTGCCAGCAGCCAGACAGGGCAACCTAATCAGCCCCAGCATTTT | CASSQTGQPNQPQHF
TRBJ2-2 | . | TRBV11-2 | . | TGTGCCAGCAGCCTACAAGGGGTCACCGGGGAGCTGTTTTTT | CASSLQGVTGELFF
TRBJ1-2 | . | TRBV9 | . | TGTGCCAGCAGCGCTCGAACAGGTTCTAACTATGGCTACACCTTC | CASSARTGSNYGYTF
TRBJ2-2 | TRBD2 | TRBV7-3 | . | TGTGCCAGCAGCTTATTGGGTCCCCTGGGACTAGCGGACAACACCGGGGAGCTGTTTTTT | CASSLLGPLGLADNTGELFF
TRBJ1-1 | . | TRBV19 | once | TGTGCCAGTAGTGAGTTCGCTGAAGCTTTCTTT | CASSEFAEAFF
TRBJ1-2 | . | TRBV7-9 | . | TGTGCCAGCGGTCGGGGTGATGGCTACACCTTC | CASGRGDGYTF
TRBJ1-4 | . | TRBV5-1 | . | TGCGCCAGCAGCGGGGGCGACAGGAATGAAAAACTGTTTTTT | CASSGGDRNEKLFF
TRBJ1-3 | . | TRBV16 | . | TGTGCCAGCACCCATTCTCGAGGGACAGGAAACACCATATATTTT | CASTHSRGTGNTIYF
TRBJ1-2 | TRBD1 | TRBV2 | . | TGTGCCAGGAGTGAGACAGGGGGCTATGGCTACACCTTC | CARSETGGYGYTF
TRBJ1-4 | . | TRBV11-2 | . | TGTGCCAGCAACCCTGGCGGGGCAACTAATGAAAAACTGTTTTTT | CASNPGGATNEKLFF
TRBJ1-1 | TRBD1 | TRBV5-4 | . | TGTGCCAGCAGCAACGACAGGGGAGCTTTCTTT | CASSNDRGAFF
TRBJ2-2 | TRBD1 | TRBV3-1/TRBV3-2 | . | TGTGCCAGCAGCCAAGCCACTCCAGGGGGCGTGGGGGAGCTGTTTTTT | CASSQATPGGVGELFF
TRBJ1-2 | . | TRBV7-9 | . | TGTGCCAGCAGCTTGAGGGGACAAGGCATGGGCTACACCTTC | CASSLRGQGMGYTF
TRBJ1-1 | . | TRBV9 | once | TGTGCCAGCAGCGTAGGAGCGGGTACTGAAGCTTTCTTT | CASSVGAGTEAFF
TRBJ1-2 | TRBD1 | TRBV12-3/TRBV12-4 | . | TGTGCCAGCAGTCCTACAGGGGGCGGTGGCTACACCTTC | CASSPTGGGGYTF
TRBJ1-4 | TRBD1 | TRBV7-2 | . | TGTGCCAGCAGCTTGGGACAGGGGAGGGGAACTAATGAAAAACTGTTTTTT | CASSLGQGRGTNEKLFF
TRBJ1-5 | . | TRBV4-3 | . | TGCGCCAGCAGCCAAGGAGGGATTTGGGATCAGCCCCAGCATTTT | CASSQGGIWDQPQHF
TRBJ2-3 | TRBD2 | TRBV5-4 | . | TGTGCCAGCAGCTTGCGACGGGGGGGCCTGACAGATACGCAGTATTTT | CASSLRRGGLTDTQYF
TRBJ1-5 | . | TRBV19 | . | TGTGCCAGTAGTATGGGCCTCGTCGAGCCCCAGCATTTT | CASSMGLVEPQHF
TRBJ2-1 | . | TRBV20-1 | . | TGCAGTGCTAGCCCCGGGAATGAGCAGTTCTTC | CSASPGNEQFF
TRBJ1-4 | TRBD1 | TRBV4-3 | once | TGCGCCAGCAGCCAAGATAACACAGGGGGCGAAGAAAAACTGTTTTTT | CASSQDNTGGEEKLFF
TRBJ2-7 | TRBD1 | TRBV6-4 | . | TGTGCCAGCAGACAGAAATCCGGGACAGGGGACTACGAGCAGTACTTC | CASRQKSGTGDYEQYF
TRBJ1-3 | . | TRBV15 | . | TGTGCCACCAGCAGAGATCGGGGACTGGGGACGGACACCATATATTTT | CATSRDRGLGTDTIYF
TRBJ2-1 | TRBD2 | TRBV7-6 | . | TGTGCCAGCAGCTTAAATTCGGGGGGGGAGCAGTTCTTC | CASSLNSGGEQFF
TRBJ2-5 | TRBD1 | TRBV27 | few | TGTGCCAGCAGTTTACCTACCGGGACAGGGCCTGAGGAGACCCAGTACTTC | CASSLPTGTGPEETQYF
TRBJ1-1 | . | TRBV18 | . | TGTGCCAGCTCACAGCAAAACACTGAAGCTTTCTTT | CASSQQNTEAFF
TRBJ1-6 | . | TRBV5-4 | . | TGTGCCAGCAGCCTACGGACAGTGAGCTCCTATAATTCACCCCTCCACTTT | CASSLRTVSSYNSPLHF
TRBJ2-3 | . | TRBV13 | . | TGTGCCAGCAGCCCTGAGGAGGCGGGAGATACGCAGTATTTT | CASSPEEAGDTQYF
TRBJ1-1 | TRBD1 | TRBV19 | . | TGTGCCAGTAGTCGACCCTCAGGACAGGGTGAAGCTTTCTTT | CASSRPSGQGEAFF
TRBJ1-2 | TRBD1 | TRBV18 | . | TGTGCCAGCTCACCACAAGGGGTCGACAGGGGCCATGGCTACACCTTC | CASSPQGVDRGHGYTF
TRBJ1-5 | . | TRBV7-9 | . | TGTGCCAGCAGCTCGGGGGGTCAGCCCCAGCATTTT | CASSSGGQPQHF
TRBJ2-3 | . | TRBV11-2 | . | TGTGCCAGCACCCCTAGTGCAGGGAGCACAGATACGCAGTATTTT | CASTPSAGSTDTQYF
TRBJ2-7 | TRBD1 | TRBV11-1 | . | TGTGCCAGCAGCCGCGGGACAGGGAACTACGAGCAGTACTTC | CASSRGTGNYEQYF
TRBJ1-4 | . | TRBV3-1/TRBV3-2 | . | TGTGCCAGCAGCCCACGACAGGACTTTAATGAAAAACTGTTTTTT | CASSPRQDFNEKLFF
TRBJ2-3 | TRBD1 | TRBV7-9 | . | TGTGCCAGCAGCTTCCCGGACAGGGGAGATACGCAGTATTTT | CASSFPDRGDTQYF